A selection of T cell receptor beta chains follows, all from one sample in a study of cytomegalovirus exposure and HLA in healthy donors. Sequencing was performed with immunoSEQ multiplex PCR; in TCRdb, only in-frame clones are kept and a portion is missing. Of 150,000 or so clones in the sample, 60% to 85% were seen once. The sample consisted of PBMCs. All receptors derive from a man in his forties in good health and CMV-seropositive. The CDR3 runs from the conserved cysteine through the conserved F or W. The D gene is left open where the match is weak. Only some rows state a clone size, as once, few, many or a class for expanded clones.

abundance	d_gene	v_gene	j_gene	CDR3aa	CDR3nt
-	-	TRBV18	TRBJ1-2	CASAAVPRGMNYGYTF	TGTGCCAGCGCGGCCGTTCCCAGGGGAATGAACTATGGCTACACCTTC
-	-	TRBV10-3	TRBJ2-2	CATTPGGMNTGELFF	TGTGCCACCACCCCCGGGGGAATGAACACCGGGGAGCTGTTTTTT
-	TRBD1	TRBV27	TRBJ2-7	CASSARTGGGEQYF	TGTGCCAGCAGCGCCCGGACAGGGGGAGGGGAGCAGTACTTC
-	-	TRBV28	TRBJ1-1	CASGENILNTEAFF	TGTGCCAGCGGAGAAAACATCTTGAACACTGAAGCTTTCTTT
-	-	TRBV6-4	TRBJ1-6	CASSDVEGSPLHF	TGTGCCAGCAGTGACGTGGAGGGTTCACCCCTCCACTTT
-	-	TRBV6-1	TRBJ2-5	CASTQRDRGETQYF	TGTGCCAGCACCCAGAGGGACCGGGGGGAGACCCAGTACTTC
-	TRBD2	TRBV6-1	TRBJ2-5	CASIGGSNGQETQYF	TGTGCCAGCATCGGCGGGAGTAACGGGCAAGAGACCCAGTACTTC
-	TRBD1	TRBV5-6	TRBJ1-1	CASSWTGKTEAFF	TGTGCCAGCAGCTGGACAGGGAAGACTGAAGCTTTCTTT
-	-	TRBV29-1	TRBJ1-2	CSVGTTKTLNYVLTF	TGCAGCGTTGGGACAACGAAGACGCTTAACTATGTTCTTACCTTC
-	-	TRBV7-9	TRBJ1-6	CASSITVSSPLHF	TGTGCCAGCAGCATAACAGTTAGTTCACCCCTCCACTTT
-	-	TRBV6-1	TRBJ1-3	CASSFSAGNTIYF	TGTGCCAGCAGTTTTTCGGCTGGAAACACCATATATTTT
-	TRBD2	TRBV7-2	TRBJ2-7	CASSLAGGDPYEQYF	TGTGCCAGCAGCTTAGCGGGAGGGGACCCGTACGAGCAGTACTTC
-	-	TRBV18	TRBJ1-3	CASSPAQAFSGNTIYF	TGTGCCAGCTCACCAGCACAGGCATTCTCTGGAAACACCATATATTTT
-	-	TRBV30	TRBJ1-5	CAWSARGDLPQHF	TGTGCCTGGAGTGCCCGGGGAGATTTGCCCCAGCATTTT
-	TRBD2	TRBV5-1	TRBJ2-7	CASSGTSGRYEQYF	TGCGCCAGCAGCGGGACTAGCGGGAGGTACGAGCAGTACTTC
-	TRBD1	TRBV11-2	TRBJ2-7	CASSQRDRDYEQYF	TGTGCCAGCAGCCAAAGGGACAGGGACTACGAGCAGTACTTC
-	-	TRBV18	TRBJ1-5	CASSLGQSNQPQHF	TGTGCCAGCTCATTAGGACAGAGCAATCAGCCCCAGCATTTT
-	TRBD1	TRBV9	TRBJ2-7	CASSVQGAPYEQYF	TGTGCCAGCAGCGTACAGGGGGCTCCCTACGAGCAGTACTTC
-	TRBD2	TRBV28	TRBJ2-1	CASSLRGSSYNEQFF	TGTGCCAGCAGTTTACGCGGGAGCTCCTACAATGAGCAGTTCTTC
-	TRBD2	TRBV27	TRBJ2-7	CASSLSGSGSYEQYF	TGTGCCAGCAGTTTATCTGGGAGCGGGAGCTACGAGCAGTACTTC
-	TRBD2	TRBV6-5	TRBJ2-7	CASRTPSGVFYEQYF	TGTGCCAGCAGAACGCCTAGCGGGGTTTTCTACGAGCAGTACTTC
few	-	TRBV7-9	TRBJ1-4	CSSSSSQGKLFF	TGTTCCAGCAGCTCTTCACAGGGAAAACTGTTTTTT
-	TRBD2	TRBV19	TRBJ2-5	CASSRAGVRQETQYF	TGTGCCAGTAGTCGTGCGGGAGTGCGCCAAGAGACCCAGTACTTC
-	TRBD1	TRBV19	TRBJ1-5	CASSATTGGAGQPQHF	TGTGCCAGTAGTGCGACGACAGGGGGAGCCGGTCAGCCCCAGCATTTT
once	TRBD2	TRBV27	TRBJ2-2	CASSPGGLMNTGELFF	TGTGCCAGCAGTCCGGGGGGACTGATGAACACCGGGGAGCTGTTTTTT
few	-	TRBV7-2	TRBJ1-1	CASSYRQVRNTEAFF	TGTGCCAGCAGCTACAGACAGGTGAGGAACACTGAAGCTTTCTTT
-	-	TRBV10-3	TRBJ2-7	CAISPTSTGYGYEQYF	TGTGCCATCAGCCCTACCTCTACCGGTTATGGCTACGAGCAGTACTTC
-	TRBD2	TRBV7-2	TRBJ2-1	CASSPGLAGDSQFF	TGTGCCAGCAGCCCAGGACTAGCGGGAGACTCTCAGTTCTTC
-	-	TRBV30	TRBJ1-2	CAWSTNLGGYTF	TGTGCCTGGAGTACTAATCTAGGTGGCTACACCTTC
-	-	TRBV28	TRBJ2-2	CASGGGTGSGELFF	TGTGCCAGCGGGGGGGGTACAGGGTCAGGGGAGCTGTTTTTT
-	-	TRBV5-6	TRBJ2-7	CASSLGPRSSYEQYF	TGTGCCAGCAGCTTGGGTCCCAGAAGCTCCTACGAGCAGTACTTC
-	TRBD1	TRBV6-1	TRBJ2-7	CASSEGSTGGSYEQYF	TGTGCCAGCAGTGAAGGATCGACAGGGGGCTCCTACGAGCAGTACTTC
once	-	TRBV5-5	TRBJ2-1	CASSFGGDEQFF	TGTGCCAGCAGCTTCGGAGGGGATGAGCAGTTCTTC
-	TRBD1	TRBV29-1	TRBJ1-1	CSVGTGVWTEAFF	TGCAGCGTTGGTACAGGGGTGTGGACTGAAGCTTTCTTT
-	-	TRBV5-1	TRBJ2-2	CASSLWRDIEAGELFF	TGCGCCAGCAGCTTGTGGCGAGATATAGAGGCCGGGGAGCTGTTTTTT